This note documents a single T cell receptor beta chain sequence. Its antigen remains unidentified. Every sample gave at least 5 micrograms of total RNA when it was extracted. The data were obtained in a study of blood T cells in healthy people across ages. Findings and caveats of the study: Relative to aged donors, long-lived donors carried more naive CD4+ cells and displayed higher diversity.

With a J-beta primer mix and a sample-barcoded 5' primer, a second PCR ran roughly 6 to 11 cycles. TCRdb itself ran the 5' RACE reads through MiXCR, one entry per CDR3 protein. The sample lists approximately 810,000 distinct CDR3 sequences; around 30% were seen once. V lost 1 base, J lost 13 bases, and 13 bases stayed unmatched. The germline V gene encodes CDR1 MNHEY and CDR2 SMNVEV (reference sequence). This CDR3 is built from 15 residues. V gene TRBV27 combines with J gene TRBJ2-4; 7 nucleotides line up with TRBD2. What was sequenced was blood. The receptor's source is a woman of 80 years or more in good health. CDR3 loop: CASSLWASGNNEQYF. Written as DNA, the CDR3 is TGTGCCAGCAGTTTATGGGCTAGCGGCAACAATGAGCAGTACTTC.